This is a list of T cell receptor beta chains from one sample in a study of post-analysis software for immune sequencing data. TCRdb called the PCR reads again in MiXCR, with one record for every CDR3 protein. The sample has about 200,000 distinct CDR3 sequences; 29% are singletons. Sequencing used blood. The receptors here all came from a girl aged 2-17 years with multiple sclerosis. Both conserved end residues are part of each CDR3. D genes are given only for firm matches. A row's size may be missing; if present it is once, few, many or a size class.

D	size	V	J	DNA	CDR3
.	many	TRBV2	TRBJ2-7	TGTGCCAGCAGCCAAACCTACGAGCAGTACTTC	CASSQTYEQYF
TRBD1	many	TRBV9	TRBJ2-1	TGTGCCAGCAGCGTAGGCCCAGGACAGGGTTACAATGAGCAGTTCTTC	CASSVGPGQGYNEQFF
.	.	TRBV2	TRBJ2-3	TGTGCCGGAGCGGGCCCCACAGATACGCAGTATTTT	CAGAGPTDTQYF
.	.	TRBV6-5	TRBJ1-1	TGTGCCAACAGTCGACGGACGGCCCCCATGAACACTGAAGCTTTCTTT	CANSRRTAPMNTEAFF
TRBD2	.	TRBV5-1	TRBJ2-3	TGCGCCAGCAGCTTGGCTAGCGGGGGGCGTACAGATACGCAGTATTTT	CASSLASGGRTDTQYF
TRBD2	few	TRBV2	TRBJ2-3	TGTGCCAGCAATCAGCGGGGGGGTGATACGCAGTATTTT	CASNQRGGDTQYF
TRBD2	.	TRBV20-1	TRBJ2-1	TGCAGTGCCCCCGGGACTAGCGGGGTCAGCCACAATGGGCAGTTCTTC	CSAPGTSGVSHNGQFF
.	many	TRBV6-1	TRBJ1-2	TGTGCCAGCAGGAAGCGAGGGGAGGACTTCCATGGCTACACCTTC	CASRKRGEDFHGYTF
.	many	TRBV11-2	TRBJ2-5	TGTGCCAGCAGCTTAGTGCGGGGTCCAGTCGCGGAGACCCAGTACTTC	CASSLVRGPVAETQYF
.	many	TRBV10-3	TRBJ2-7	TGTGCCATCGGAGTCGGCGCACAAGAGGGGCAGTACTTC	CAIGVGAQEGQYF
.	many	TRBV10-3	TRBJ2-7	TGTGCCATCAGTGACGTAGGGAACGAGCAGTACTTC	CAISDVGNEQYF
.	many	TRBV11-2	TRBJ2-7	TGTGCCAGCAGCCCAACCTCTGCGGGGCAAGGTTACGAGCAGTACTTC	CASSPTSAGQGYEQYF
TRBD1	.	TRBV7-2	TRBJ2-7	TGTGCCAGCAGCCAAAATGGACAGGGATCCGAGCAGTACTTC	CASSQNGQGSEQYF
TRBD2	many	TRBV12-3/TRBV12-4	TRBJ2-4	TGTGCCAGCAGTTCGCTTTCTCGGGGGGGAGCCAAAAACATTCAGTACTTC	CASSSLSRGGAKNIQYF
TRBD1	many	TRBV5-1	TRBJ2-7	TGCGCCAGCACACTGACAGGGGACGTGTGGTACGAGCAGTACTTC	CASTLTGDVWYEQYF
TRBD1	.	TRBV4-1	TRBJ2-1	TGCGCCAGCAGCCCTACGGGACAGAGCAATGAGCAGTTCTTC	CASSPTGQSNEQFF
TRBD1	.	TRBV5-1	TRBJ1-4	TGCGCCAGCAGCCCAAGGACAGGGGCGGAAAAACTGTTTTTT	CASSPRTGAEKLFF
.	.	TRBV12-3/TRBV12-4	TRBJ1-1	TGTGCCAGCAGTTCCCGATGGAGTAACACTGAAGCTTTCTTT	CASSSRWSNTEAFF
TRBD1	few	TRBV2	TRBJ2-7	TGTGCCAGCAGTCTTTCTAGACAGGGGAGGAACGAGCAGTACTTC	CASSLSRQGRNEQYF
TRBD1	.	TRBV6-1	TRBJ1-1	TGTGCCAGCAGTGCCGCCCCGTATGACAGGGGGGGGCGGCGGACTGAAGCTTTCTTT	CASSAAPYDRGGRRTEAFF
.	few	TRBV28	TRBJ2-1	TGTGCCAGCAGTTTAATTGGGACGGGCGTAGGGGAGCAGTTCTTC	CASSLIGTGVGEQFF
.	.	TRBV19	TRBJ2-3	TGTGCCAGTTCGTACGGGGGAATGGACACAGATACGCAGTATTTT	CASSYGGMDTDTQYF
.	.	TRBV4-1	TRBJ1-1	TGCGCCAGCAGCGGGACTGAAGCTTTCTTT	CASSGTEAFF
.	few	TRBV5-1	TRBJ1-1	TGCGCCGGCAGTAAAGAGGAGAACACTGAAGCTTTCTTT	CAGSKEENTEAFF
TRBD1	many	TRBV27	TRBJ1-1	TGTGCCAGCAGTCCCCCAGGGGGGTGGAGCACTGAAGCTTTCTTT	CASSPPGGWSTEAFF
.	.	TRBV20-1	TRBJ2-1	TGCAGTGCTAGACAAAACTCCTACAATGAGCAGTTCTTC	CSARQNSYNEQFF
.	few	TRBV6-5	TRBJ1-1	TGTGCCAGCAGTTACACCCTACGGCTGAACACTGAAGCTTTCTTT	CASSYTLRLNTEAFF
TRBD1	.	TRBV25-1	TRBJ2-1	TGTGCCAGCAGGAGGCCGGGACAGAGAGCCAATGAGCAGTTCTTC	CASRRPGQRANEQFF
.	many	TRBV5-1	TRBJ2-5	TGCGCCAGCAGCCCGGGGACTGAGGGGGAGACCCAGTACTTC	CASSPGTEGETQYF
.	.	TRBV21-1	TRBJ1-5	TGTGCCAGCAGCAAGGGCCGAAGCAATCAGCCCCAGCATTTT	CASSKGRSNQPQHF
TRBD1	.	TRBV10-3	TRBJ2-3	TGTGCCATGCAGACAGGGACCTCTGACACAGATACGCAGTATTTT	CAMQTGTSDTDTQYF
.	once	TRBV4-2	TRBJ2-7	TGTACCTGCAGCCAAGACCAGTTCTACGAGCAGTACTTC	CTCSQDQFYEQYF
TRBD2	few	TRBV6-5	TRBJ2-3	TGTGCCAGCAGTTACTTCCCGGGACTAGCGGGGTCAGATACGCAGTATTTT	CASSYFPGLAGSDTQYF
TRBD1	few	TRBV18	TRBJ2-6	TGTGCCAGCTCACCTTTGACAGGGGCCAAAACTGGGGCCAACGTCCTGACTTTC	CASSPLTGAKTGANVLTF
TRBD2	.	TRBV7-2	TRBJ2-3	TGTGCCAGCAGCCCCCGACTAGCGGGAGGGTCAGATACGCAGTATTTT	CASSPRLAGGSDTQYF
.	.	TRBV12-3/TRBV12-4	TRBJ1-1	TGTGCCAGCAGTTGGGGGGGGGCTGAAGCTTTCTTT	CASSWGGAEAFF